The 12 T cell receptor beta chains below all came from one sample that was sequenced in a study of tissue T cells after allogeneic stem cell transplantation. Sequenced by immunoSEQ multiplex PCR; TCRdb stores in-frame clones only, minus some. Among about 6,000 clones listed, about half were seen once. The time point denotes: mouse harvest day 14 after allogeneic transplant. The graft held 10^6 splenic CD5+ T cells and 10^7 T-cell-depleted bone marrow cells. Sample: gut tissue. The receptors derive from a female BALB/c mouse given C57BL/6 T cells with graft-versus-host disease after an allogeneic hematopoietic cell transplant.

Worth noting for this clone: Gene names are the mouse ones. Coverage ceases 1 residue before the CDR3 finishes, and the germline J gene fills in the end. The gene calls are TRBV13-1 and TRBJ2-7; 8 bases fit TRBD2. CDR3 length: 11 amino acids. V gave up 9 bases and J gave up 4 bases; unmatched junction bases: 3. Looked up from germline, CDR1 is NSHNY and CDR2 is SYGAGN. CDR3 sequence: CAIWTGYEQYF. The covered CDR3 bases are TGTGCCATCTGGACTGGGTATGAACAGTAC.

As for this clone: Gene names are mouse gene names. The read ends 1 residue shy of where the CDR3 ends; the end is completed using the germline J gene. The chain links TRBV26 to TRBJ1-2; no reliable D call. Germline CDR1 and CDR2: KGHPV and FQNQEV (reference sequence). The CDR3 runs to 14 residues. V dropped 1 base and J dropped 1 base, with 7 bases sitting between them. CDR3 DNA (partial): TGTGCCAGCAGTCTGTACTCAATAAACTCCGACTACACC. Translating it yields CASSLYSINSDYT. The full CDR3 protein reads CASSLYSINSDYTF. Full variable domain (outside the CDR3, taken from reference TRBV26 and TRBJ1-2): NSKVIQTPRYLVKGQGQKAKMRCIPEKGHPVVFWYQQNKNNEFKFLINFQNQEVLQQIDMTEKRFSAECPSNSPCSLEIQSSEAGDSALYLCASSLYSINSDYTFGSGTRLLVI.

As concerns this clone: The listed genes are named as in mouse. The sequence runs out 1 residue before the end of the CDR3; the remainder is reconstructed from the germline J gene. This rearrangement joins TRBV13-2 to TRBJ1-4; perhaps TRBD1 as D (6 bases). Germline CDR1 NNHNN, CDR2 SYGAGS (reference sequence). The CDR3 covers 16 residues. The germline V and J ends were trimmed by 3 bases and 1 base, with 13 bases remaining between them. The CDR3: CASGGIRDNSNERLFF. The CDR3 bases that were read are TGTGCCAGCGGTGGGATCCGGGACAATTCCAACGAAAGATTATTT.

Notes on this clone: Gene names are mouse gene names. Coverage ceases 1 residue before the CDR3 finishes, and the germline J gene fills in the end. The chain has TRBV29 and TRBJ1-1; D remains ambiguous. CDR1 is MSHET and CDR2 is SYDVDS in the germline V gene. The CDR3 runs to 13 residues. V was pared by 5 bases and J by 1 base, with 8 bases between. The sequenced part of the CDR3 DNA is TGTGCTAGCAGTCCCCCACAAAACACAGAAGTCTTC. Protein product: CASSPPQNTEVF. The whole CDR3 sequence reads CASSPPQNTEVFF.

This clone was counted only a few times. Mouse gene names apply. The observed sequence ends 1 residue before the CDR3 terminus, with the missing tail filled in from the germline J gene. The rearrangement joins TRBV12-1 to TRBJ1-1; a possible D gene is TRBD1 (5 bases). Germline assignment: CDR1 SGHSN and CDR2 HYEKVE. This CDR3 spans 11 amino acids. V lost 0 bases to trimming and J lost 7 bases, with 5 bases between them. The CDR3 sequence: CASSLGGEVFF. Partial CDR3 DNA: TGTGCCAGCTCTCTCGGGGGAGAAGTCTTC.

Only a few counts were recorded for this clone. Genes and germline are mouse. The observed sequence ends 1 residue before the CDR3 terminus, with the missing tail filled in from the germline J gene. The chain is built from TRBV1 and TRBJ1-4; TRBD1 matches at 7 bases. The V segment lost 2 bases and the J segment 2 bases; nucleotides outside the gene matches: 2. The CDR3 length is 15 residues. CDR1 and CDR2 from the germline V gene are NSQYPW and LRSPGD (reference sequence). The DNA read from the CDR3 is TGCACCTGCAGTGCAAGGGACAGATCCAACGAAAGATTATTT. This sequence encodes CTCSARDRSNERLF. The full CDR3 sequence reads CTCSARDRSNERLFF.

In regard to this clone: Gene names are the mouse ones. The read gets to within 1 residue of the CDR3 end, and the germline J gene fills in the rest. The chain is built from TRBV26 and TRBJ2-1, with unresolved D. Looked up from germline, CDR1 is KGHPV and CDR2 is FQNQEV (reference sequence). V lost 2 bases to trimming and J lost 6 bases, with 5 bases between them. CDR3 length: 12 amino acids. The CDR3 reads CASSLGVAEQFF. CDR3 DNA, as far as it was read: TGTGCCAGCAGTCTGGGGGTTGCTGAGCAGTTC.

A remark on this clone: The germline and genes are mouse ones. The sequenced fragment ends 1 residue before the CDR3 boundary, so the rest is inferred from the germline J gene. This chain links TRBV3 with TRBJ2-5; 11 nucleotides agree with TRBD2. V was pared by 3 bases and J by 6 bases, with 2 bases of the junction left unmatched. The germline CDR1 and CDR2 sequences are SNHLY and FYNGKV (reference sequence). This CDR3 region has 14 residues. CDR3 bases read: TGTGCCAGCAGCTTTGACTGGGGGGGGGACACCCAGTAC. Translated: CASSFDWGGDTQY. The full-length CDR3 reads as CASSFDWGGDTQYF. Based on the CDR3 plus reference TRBV3 and TRBJ2-5, the full variable domain is GPKVLQIPSHQIIDMGQMVTLNCDPVSNHLYFYWYKQILGQQMEFLVNFYNGKVMEKSKLFKDQFSVERPDGSYFTLKIQPTALEDSAVYFCASSFDWGGDTQYFGPGTRLLVL.

Turning to this clone: Gene names are mouse gene names. The DNA ends 1 residue before the CDR3 does, and the rest of the CDR3 is filled in from the germline J gene. The chain joins TRBV3 to TRBJ2-4, with D possibly matching TRBD2 (7 bases). The CDR3 is 14 amino acids. Deletions cut 4 bases from V and 0 bases from J, with 8 bases between. Germline CDR1 is SNHLY and CDR2 is FYNGKV (reference sequence). The CDR3 spells CASSWGASQNTLYF. CDR3 DNA, as far as it was read: TGTGCCAGCAGCTGGGGGGCTAGTCAAAACACCTTGTAC.

Concerning this clone: The germline and genes are mouse ones. The read stops 1 residue short of the end of the CDR3; the missing end is completed from the germline J gene. The rearrangement joins TRBV2 to TRBJ2-7; tentatively, D is TRBD1 or TRBD2 (5 bases each). Per germline, CDR1 LGHNA and CDR2 YSYQKL. CDR3 length equals 13 residues. V was cut by 0 bases and J by 7 bases, with 10 bases left in between. CDR3 in amino acids: CASSQEAGREQYF. CDR3 DNA, as far as it was read: TGTGCCAGCAGCCAAGAGGCGGGGCGGGAACAGTAC.

This clone was seen a few times. The genes are named according to mouse. Read coverage stops 1 residue before the CDR3 terminus; the germline J gene supplies the remainder. The V and J genes are TRBV26 and TRBJ2-4; D gene unclear. Looked up from germline, CDR1 is KGHPV and CDR2 is FQNQEV (reference sequence). The length of the CDR3 is 12 residues. Deletions cut 1 base from V and 4 bases from J, with 3 bases between. CDR3 in amino acids: CASSLYENTLYF. Partial CDR3 DNA: TGTGCCAGCAGTCTGTACGAAAACACCTTGTAC.

Concerning this clone: Gene names are the mouse ones. The read finishes 1 residue shy of the CDR3 end, and the germline J gene is used to complete it. The chain has TRBV19 and TRBJ2-7; 9 nucleotides agree with TRBD1. Looked up from germline, CDR1 is FNHDT and CDR2 is SITEND (reference sequence). This CDR3 is 13 amino acids long. The V segment lost 3 bases and the J segment 7 bases; nucleotides outside the gene matches: 5. The CDR3: CASSRDREGEQYF. The part of the CDR3 DNA that was read is TGTGCCAGCAGTAGGGACAGGGAGGGGGAACAGTAC.